Following are 12 T cell receptor beta chains from one sample sequenced in a study of cytomegalovirus exposure and HLA in healthy donors. 13 Jbeta primers and 60 Vbeta primers were used for the PCR. The table came from immunoSEQ multiplex PCR; TCRdb's copy has only in-frame clones and leaves some out. The table lists over 120,000 clones, less than 85% of them singletons, with approximately 2.3% in the top ten. The sequencing sample was made of PBMCs. The receptors derive from a woman between 55 and 75 years old in good health and CMV-seropositive.

The chain recombines TRBV28 with TRBJ1-5, with D possibly TRBD1 on 5 matching bases. Between the trimmed V and J ends, which lost 3 bases and 0 bases, there was a span of 12 bases. The CDR3 loop spans 16 amino acids. From germline, CDR1 is MDHEN and CDR2 SYDVKM. The CDR3 spells CASSFKGSGSNQPQHF. CDR3 coding DNA: TGTGCCAGCAGTTTTAAGGGGTCGGGTAGCAATCAGCCCCAGCATTTT.

The genes are TRBV2 and TRBJ1-4; 7 positions agree with TRBD1. Germline V gene lookup returns CDR1 SNHLY and CDR2 FYNNEI. The CDR3 runs to 13 residues. With 6 bases clipped from V and 6 bases from J, the junction kept 4 bases outside the gene matches. CDR3 bases: TGTGCCAGCAGCCAAGGACAGGATGAAAAACTGTTTTTT. This translates into CASSQGQDEKLFF.

This chain joins TRBV5-4 and TRBJ1-2, with D possibly TRBD1 on 5 matching bases. Germline loops: CDR1 SGHNT, CDR2 YYREEE (reference sequence). The germline V and J ends were trimmed by 4 bases and 8 bases, with 15 bases remaining between them. This CDR3 spans 13 amino acids. The CDR3 reads CASSLQGVGGYTF. CDR3 DNA sequence: TGTGCCAGCAGCCTACAAGGGGTGGGAGGCTACACCTTC.

The CDR3 DNA is TGTGCCAGGGGACTCACGAGGGCAGATACGCAGTATTTT. It encodes CARGLTRADTQYF. The gene calls are TRBV2 and TRBJ2-3; tentative D call: TRBD2 (6 bases). The CDR3 has 13 residues. CDR1 is SNHLY, CDR2 FYNNEI, per germline. V lost 9 bases, J lost 4 bases, and 14 bases lay in between.

The chain couples TRBV27 to TRBJ2-3; TRBD2 aligns across 7 bases. This CDR3 region has 15 residues. Trimming removed 5 bases from V and 0 bases from J; junction bases left unmatched: 5. In germline, CDR1 is MNHEY, CDR2 SMNVEV (reference sequence). CDR3 nucleotides: TGTGCCAGCAGTCCCGTAGCGGGTAGCACAGATACGCAGTATTTT. This encodes CASSPVAGSTDTQYF.

The chain employs TRBV11-2 and TRBJ2-1; 7 bases fit TRBD1. This CDR3 is built from 14 residues. V shed 5 bases and J 0 bases; nucleotides not matched to a gene: 1. Germline V CDR1 and CDR2: SGHAT, FQNNGV. In nucleotides, the CDR3 is TGTGCCAGCAGCCGGGACAGCTCCTACAATGAGCAGTTCTTC. Residues: CASSRDSSYNEQFF.

The chain uses TRBV5-1 and TRBJ1-1; D gene unclear. CDR3 size: 13 residues. From germline, CDR1 is SGHRS and CDR2 YFSETQ. V was trimmed by 5 bases and J by 0 bases, leaving 8 bases between them. Here the CDR3 DNA reads TGCGCCAGCAGTGACGGAGTGAACACTGAAGCTTTCTTT. The encoded protein is CASSDGVNTEAFF.

The J gene is TRBJ1-1, the V gene TRBV27; 8 bases are a match to TRBD1. The CDR3 loop spans 14 amino acids. Germline V CDR1 and CDR2: MNHEY, SMNVEV (reference sequence). The ends lost 3 bases at V and 1 base at J; junction bases unmatched: 1. The CDR3 coding sequence is TGTGCCAGCAGTTTCGACAGGGGGAACACTGAAGCTTTCTTT. This gives the protein CASSFDRGNTEAFF.

The chain uses TRBV5-1 and TRBJ1-1, with TRBD1 as a possible D gene (6 bases). V was trimmed by 4 bases and J by 0 bases, leaving 10 bases between them. The germline V gene encodes CDR1 SGHRS and CDR2 YFSETQ. There are 14 residues in the CDR3. CDR3 in DNA: TGCGCCAGCAGCCTGTGGGGGCTGAACACTGAAGCTTTCTTT. Its protein product is CASSLWGLNTEAFF.

This chain links TRBV6-1 with TRBJ2-7; tentative D call: TRBD1 (6 bases). The V end was cut by 11 bases, the J end by 3 bases, with 11 bases between. This CDR3 region has 11 residues. Germline V lookup: CDR1 MNHNS, CDR2 SASEGT. The CDR3: CAAEGGYEQYF. Here the CDR3 DNA reads TGTGCCGCAGAAGGGGGCTACGAGCAGTACTTC.

This chain joins TRBV5-1 and TRBJ1-1; 11 positions agree with TRBD1. This CDR3 region has 13 residues. The ends lost 4 bases at V and 10 bases at J; junction bases unmatched: 6. Germline-derived CDR1 and CDR2 are SGHRS and YFSETQ. The CDR3 coding sequence is TGCGCCAGCAGCCTGGGACAGGGGGTGGGAGCTTTCTTT. Its protein is CASSLGQGVGAFF.

The CDR3 nucleotides are TGTGCCAGCAGCGCCGAACAGGGCTCCTTTCTCCGCTATGGCTACACCTTC. Protein product: CASSAEQGSFLRYGYTF. The chain links TRBV11-2 to TRBJ1-2, with D possibly matching TRBD1 (6 bases). The V gene lost 5 bases and the J gene lost 4 bases, with 23 bases spanning the gap. Germline values: CDR1 SGHAT, CDR2 FQNNGV. The CDR3 covers 17 residues.